Listed here are 10 T cell receptor beta chains from one sample, sequenced in a study of cytomegalovirus exposure and HLA in healthy donors. 13 Jbeta primers and 60 Vbeta primers were used for the PCR. The table came from immunoSEQ multiplex PCR; TCRdb's copy has only in-frame clones and leaves some out. This table has around 130,000 clones, around 80% appearing once. The sample consisted of PBMCs. Receptor source: a woman aged 40 to 50 in good health and CMV-seronegative.

Note on this clone: Other DNA sequences in this specimen translate into the identical CDR3. This chain connects TRBV5-1 to TRBJ2-3; D is ambiguous. This CDR3 contains 14 residues. CDR1 and CDR2 from the germline V gene are SGHRS and YFSETQ. V was pared by 4 bases and J by 0 bases, with 9 bases between. CDR3 sequence reads: CASSPGQSTDTQYF. Written as DNA, the CDR3 is TGCGCCAGCAGCCCCGGTCAAAGCACAGATACGCAGTATTTT.

The chain recombines TRBV28 with TRBJ1-4; D unclear. CDR1 MDHEN and CDR2 SYDVKM come from the germline V gene. The CDR3 covers 12 residues. Trimming shortened V by 6 bases and J by 8 bases, and 10 bases separated the two germline ends. The DNA for the CDR3 is TGTGCCAGCAGACAGATTTCCGAAAAACTGTTTTTT. It specifies CASRQISEKLFF.

The chain combines TRBV28 with TRBJ2-7, with D maybe TRBD1 (6 bases). Trimming removed 7 bases at V and 2 bases at J, with 18 bases between. Germline V gene data show CDR1 as MDHEN and CDR2 as SYDVKM. There are 15 residues in the CDR3. CDR3 protein: CASIPGEQGAYEQYF. The CDR3 nucleotides read TGTGCCAGCATCCCAGGCGAACAGGGTGCCTACGAGCAGTACTTC.

The gene calls are TRBV7-9 and TRBJ2-7, with TRBD1 identical over 12 bases. Germline CDR1 reads SEHNR; CDR2 reads FQNEAQ (reference sequence). Germline trimming cut 7 bases from V and 4 bases from J; bases unmatched to any gene: 11. The CDR3 extends over 16 amino acids. CDR3 nucleotide sequence: TGTGCCAGCACCGTCGCCGGGACAGGGGGCGGTTACGAGCAGTACTTC. Translating gives CASTVAGTGGGYEQYF.

This clone was seen a handful of times. The J gene is TRBJ1-2, the V gene TRBV7-9; D unresolved. Germline V gene data show CDR1 as SEHNR and CDR2 as FQNEAQ (reference sequence). Deletions cut 5 bases from V and 6 bases from J, with 7 bases between. This CDR3 has 11 amino acids. The CDR3 DNA is TGTGCCAGCAGCCCGGGTAATGGCTACACCTTC. Amino acids: CASSPGNGYTF.

V and J are TRBV5-4 and TRBJ2-1; TRBD2 agrees at 9 bases. The CDR3 spans 15 residues. V dropped 4 bases and J dropped 4; count of bases not matched to a gene: 6. Germline V CDR1 and CDR2: SGHNT, YYREEE (reference sequence). The CDR3 loop reads CASSAGTSTYNEQFF. The CDR3 DNA reads as TGTGCCAGCAGCGCCGGGACTAGCACTTACAATGAGCAGTTCTTC.

This chain joins TRBV15 and TRBJ2-3; 7 bases align to TRBD1. CDR1 is LNHNV and CDR2 is YYDKDF in the germline V gene (reference sequence). Trimming at V came to 1 base and at J to 3 bases, leaving 13 bases not matched to a gene. This CDR3 contains 18 residues. The CDR3 DNA reads as TGTGCCACCAGCAGAGTAGGGGCGTCAGGGGGTTGGACAGATACGCAGTATTTT. Translation gives CATSRVGASGGWTDTQYF.

The genes are TRBV27 and TRBJ2-1; TRBD1 might be the D (6 bases). Germline CDR1 MNHEY, CDR2 SMNVEV (reference sequence). Between the trimmed V and J ends, which lost 8 bases and 2 bases, there was a span of 19 bases. The CDR3 is made up of 16 amino acids. The CDR3 coding sequence is TGTGCCAGCTCGACGCCCAACAGGGACCCCTACAATGAGCAGTTCTTC. Amino acids: CASSTPNRDPYNEQFF.

The CDR3 DNA follows: TGTGCCAGCAGCCTACCTCGGTCCCCGTCTAGCACAGATACGCAGTATTTT. The encoded protein is CASSLPRSPSSTDTQYF. V is TRBV5-6 and J is TRBJ2-3, with D unclear. Germline CDR1 and CDR2: SGHDT and YYEEEE. With 4 bases removed from V and 0 bases from J, the gap between germline ends came to 18 bases. The CDR3 extends over 17 amino acids.

V usage is TRBV5-1 and J usage is TRBJ2-2; 9 nucleotides match TRBD1. Germline CDR1 SGHRS, CDR2 YFSETQ. The V segment lost 1 base and the J segment 2 bases; nucleotides outside the gene matches: 6. The length of the CDR3 is 17 residues. DNA of the CDR3: TGCGCCAGCAGCTTGTACCCGGACAGGGGCAACACCGGGGAGCTGTTTTTT. It encodes CASSLYPDRGNTGELFF.